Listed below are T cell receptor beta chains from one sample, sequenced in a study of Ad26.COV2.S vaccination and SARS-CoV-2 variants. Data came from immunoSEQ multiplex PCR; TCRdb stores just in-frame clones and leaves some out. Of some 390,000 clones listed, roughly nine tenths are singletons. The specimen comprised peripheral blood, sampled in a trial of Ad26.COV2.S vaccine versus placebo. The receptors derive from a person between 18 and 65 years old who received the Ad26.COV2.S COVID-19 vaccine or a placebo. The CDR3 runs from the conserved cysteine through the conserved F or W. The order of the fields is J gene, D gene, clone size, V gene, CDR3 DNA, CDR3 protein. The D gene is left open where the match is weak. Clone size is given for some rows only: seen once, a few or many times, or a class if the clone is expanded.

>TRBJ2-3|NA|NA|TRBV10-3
TGTGCCATCAGTGAGTATGGAGACCACGGATATACGCAGTATTTT
CAISEYGDHGYTQYF
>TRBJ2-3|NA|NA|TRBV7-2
TGTGCCAGCAGCTTAGACTATTCAGATACGCAGTATTTT
CASSLDYSDTQYF
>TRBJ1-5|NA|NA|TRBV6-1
TGTGCCAGCAGTGAAAAGGAGAATCAGCCCCAGCATTTT
CASSEKENQPQHF
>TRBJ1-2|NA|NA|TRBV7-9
TGTGCCAGCAGCCCCTGGCAGGGGTCGGACTACACCTTC
CASSPWQGSDYTF
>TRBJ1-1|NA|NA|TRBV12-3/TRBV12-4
TGTGCCAGCAGTTCCAGGGCGGGCACTGAAGCTTTCTTT
CASSSRAGTEAFF
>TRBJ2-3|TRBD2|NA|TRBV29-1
TGCAGCGTTCTGAGCGAGCGGGGGGCAGATACGCAGTATTTT
CSVLSERGADTQYF
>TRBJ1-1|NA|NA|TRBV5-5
TGTGCCAGCAGCTTCGCAGCGAACACTGAAGCTTTCTTT
CASSFAANTEAFF
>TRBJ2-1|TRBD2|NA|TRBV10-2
TGCGCCAGCAGTGCGCCTAGCGGAGGTGAGCAGTTCTTC
CASSAPSGGEQFF
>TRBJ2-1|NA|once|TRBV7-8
TGTGCCAGCAGCGCGGGCCACAATGAGCAGTTCTTC
CASSAGHNEQFF
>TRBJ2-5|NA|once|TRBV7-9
TGTGCCAGCAGCTTAAGCAGTTGGGAGACCCAGTACTTC
CASSLSSWETQYF
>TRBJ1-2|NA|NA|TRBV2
TGTGCCAGCAGTGAATTTCGGGCAGGGGAAGATGGCTACACCTTC
CASSEFRAGEDGYTF
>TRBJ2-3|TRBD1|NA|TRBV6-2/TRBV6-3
TGTGCCAGCAGTTATGGGGACAGGGACCCCTTTACGCCAGATACGCAGTATTTT
CASSYGDRDPFTPDTQYF
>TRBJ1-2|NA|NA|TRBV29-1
TGCAGCGTTAGCCGGGACCGAGGATATAGAAACTATGGCTACACCTTC
CSVSRDRGYRNYGYTF
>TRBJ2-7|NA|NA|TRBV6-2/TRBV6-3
TGTGCCAGCAGTTACGCATATTCCTACGAGCAGTACTTC
CASSYAYSYEQYF
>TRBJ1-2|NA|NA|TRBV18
TGTGCCAGCCAAGACCTTGGCGGTGGCTACACCTTC
CASQDLGGGYTF
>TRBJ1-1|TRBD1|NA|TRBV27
TGTGCCAGCAGTTCCAGACAGGGCCTGAACACTGAAGCTTTCTTT
CASSSRQGLNTEAFF
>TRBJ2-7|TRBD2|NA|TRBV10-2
TGCGCCAGCAGTAAGGGAGGGCTGGGATCGAGCTCCTACGAGCAGTACTTC
CASSKGGLGSSSYEQYF
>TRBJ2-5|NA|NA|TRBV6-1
TGTGCCAGCAGTGAACCTTCAATCGGGGAGACCCAGTACTTC
CASSEPSIGETQYF
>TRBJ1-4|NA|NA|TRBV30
TGTGCCTGGAGCGGCCCCTTCTCAGAAAAACTGTTTTTT
CAWSGPFSEKLFF
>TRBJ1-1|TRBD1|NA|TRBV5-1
TGCGCCAGCAGCCCTAGGGACAGAATGAACACTGAAGCTTTCTTT
CASSPRDRMNTEAFF
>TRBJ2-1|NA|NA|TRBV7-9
TGTGCCAGCAGTAGGAGCTCCTACAATGAGCAGTTCTTC
CASSRSSYNEQFF
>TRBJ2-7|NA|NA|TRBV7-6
TGTGCCAGCAGCTTAGAACGGTCAGGGTGGGCCGAGCAGTACTTC
CASSLERSGWAEQYF
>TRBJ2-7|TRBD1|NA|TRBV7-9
TGTGCCAGCAGCCCCCGGGACAGGCTGTCCTACGAGCAGTACTTC
CASSPRDRLSYEQYF
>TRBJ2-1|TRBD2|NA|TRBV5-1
TGCGCCAGCAGAGACGGGACTAGCCCTTACAATGAGCAGTTCTTC
CASRDGTSPYNEQFF
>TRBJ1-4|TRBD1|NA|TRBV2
TGTGCCAGCAACCCCAGGACAGGGAAGGAAAAACTGTTTTTT
CASNPRTGKEKLFF
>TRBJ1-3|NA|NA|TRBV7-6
TGTGCCAGCAGCTACCAGACAGCGAGCTCTGGAAACACCATATATTTT
CASSYQTASSGNTIYF
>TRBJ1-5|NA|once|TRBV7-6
TGTGCCAGCAGAGTTTTGAAGGAACAGCCCCAGCATTTT
CASRVLKEQPQHF
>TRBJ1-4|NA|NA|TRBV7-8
TGTGCCAGCAGCTTAGCTCGGGTCGGGACTAATGAAAAACTGTTTTTT
CASSLARVGTNEKLFF
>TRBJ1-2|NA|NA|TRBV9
TGTGCCAGCAGAGAGCAGGGTCCTGGCTACACCTTC
CASREQGPGYTF
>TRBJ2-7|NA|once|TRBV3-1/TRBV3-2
TGTGCCAGCAGCCAAGAGCCCGGAACCTACGAGCAGTACTTC
CASSQEPGTYEQYF
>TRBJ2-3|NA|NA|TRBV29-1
TGCAGCGTTGTGGGCGCAGATACGCAGTATTTT
CSVVGADTQYF
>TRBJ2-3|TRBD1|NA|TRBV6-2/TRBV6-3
TGTGCCAGCAGTTACTCGTGGACAGGGGGCTCGGATACGCAGTATTTT
CASSYSWTGGSDTQYF
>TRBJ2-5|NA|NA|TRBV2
TGTGCCAGCAGTGAGCCCCGCGGGGGCGACCGGGAAGAGACCCAGTACTTC
CASSEPRGGDREETQYF
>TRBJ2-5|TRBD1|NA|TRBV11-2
TGTGCCAGCAGCCCCTGGACAGGGGGCCGAGAGACCCAGTACTTC
CASSPWTGGRETQYF
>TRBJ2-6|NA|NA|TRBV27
TGTGCCAGCAGTTTTTTTGGGGCCAACGTCCTGACTTTC
CASSFFGANVLTF
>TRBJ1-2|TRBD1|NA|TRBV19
TGTGCCAGTAGAGGGACAGGGGGACTATACTATGGCTACACCTTC
CASRGTGGLYYGYTF
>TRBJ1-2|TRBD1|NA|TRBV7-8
TGTGCCAGCAGCCCAGGGGGCTATGGCTACACCTTC
CASSPGGYGYTF
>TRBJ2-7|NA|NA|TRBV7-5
TGTGTCAGAAGCAATAACTCAGGGGACCACTACTACGAGCAGTACTTC
CVRSNNSGDHYYEQYF
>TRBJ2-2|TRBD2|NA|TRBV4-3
TGCGCCAGCAGCCCCGGGACTAGCGGGGAGATCACCGGGGAGCTGTTTTTT
CASSPGTSGEITGELFF
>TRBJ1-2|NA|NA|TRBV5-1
TGCGCCAGCAGCTTGAAGGGACCCCCGGAGGGTGGCTACACCTTC
CASSLKGPPEGGYTF
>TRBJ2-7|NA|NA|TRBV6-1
TGTGCCAGCAGTGAATTTTTTGGTGCAGCCTACGAGCAGTACTTC
CASSEFFGAAYEQYF
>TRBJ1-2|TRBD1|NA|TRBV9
TGTGCCAGCAGCGTAGCGGGACAGCCATTCTATGGCTACACCTTC
CASSVAGQPFYGYTF
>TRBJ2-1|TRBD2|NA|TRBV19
TGTGCCAGTAGTACCGGGACTAGTACCAATGAGCAGTTCTTC
CASSTGTSTNEQFF
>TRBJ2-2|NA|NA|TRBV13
TGTGCCAGCAGCTTACCAGGGTTCTCATCGAACACCGGGGAGCTGTTTTTT
CASSLPGFSSNTGELFF
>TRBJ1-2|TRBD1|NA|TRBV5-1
TGCGCCAGCAGCCCGACAGGGTTGGGTCTCTTTTATGGCTACACCTTC
CASSPTGLGLFYGYTF
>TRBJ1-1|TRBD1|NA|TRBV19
TGTGCCAGTAGTATTAAGGCAGGGGGCACTGAAGCTTTCTTT
CASSIKAGGTEAFF
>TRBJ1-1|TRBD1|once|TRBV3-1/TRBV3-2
TGTGCCAGCAGCCAAGAAAGGGGGCGGAACACTGAAGCTTTCTTT
CASSQERGRNTEAFF
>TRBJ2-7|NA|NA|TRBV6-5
TGTGCCAGCAGTTACGGGTCGACAGGTGTTTCCTACGAGCAGTACTTC
CASSYGSTGVSYEQYF
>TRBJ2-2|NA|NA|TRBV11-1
TGTGCCAGCAGCTTAGCCGGGTTTCGACCAGACACCGGGGAGCTGTTTTTT
CASSLAGFRPDTGELFF
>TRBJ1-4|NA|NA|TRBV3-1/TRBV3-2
TGTGCCAGCAGCAAGGACTTAGGGGCAACTAATGAAAAACTGTTTTTT
CASSKDLGATNEKLFF
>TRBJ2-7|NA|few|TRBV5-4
TGTGCCAGCAGTTTGCAGGGAGTTAACGCGGAGCAGTACTTC
CASSLQGVNAEQYF
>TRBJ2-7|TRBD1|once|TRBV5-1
TGCGCCAGCAGCCTCCTTCGACAGGGGGACGAGCAGTACTTC
CASSLLRQGDEQYF
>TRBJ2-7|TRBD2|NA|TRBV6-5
TGTGCCAGCAGTTACTCGGGTGGCGGGGGGGCCTACGAGCAGTACTTC
CASSYSGGGGAYEQYF
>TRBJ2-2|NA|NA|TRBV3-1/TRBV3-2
TGTGCCAGCAGCCAGGCATACAGTATCAGGGGTACTTTCACCGGGGAGCTGTTTTTT
CASSQAYSIRGTFTGELFF
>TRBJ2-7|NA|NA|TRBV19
TGTGCCAGTAGCGCGGGTCTCCTCGACGAGCAGTACTTC
CASSAGLLDEQYF
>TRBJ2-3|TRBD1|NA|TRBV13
TGTGCCAGCGGACTGGGGACAGGGTGGGGAGATACGCAGTATTTT
CASGLGTGWGDTQYF
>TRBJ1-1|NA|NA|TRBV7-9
TGTGCCAGCAGCTTAGCGGCGAACACTGAAGCTTTCTTT
CASSLAANTEAFF